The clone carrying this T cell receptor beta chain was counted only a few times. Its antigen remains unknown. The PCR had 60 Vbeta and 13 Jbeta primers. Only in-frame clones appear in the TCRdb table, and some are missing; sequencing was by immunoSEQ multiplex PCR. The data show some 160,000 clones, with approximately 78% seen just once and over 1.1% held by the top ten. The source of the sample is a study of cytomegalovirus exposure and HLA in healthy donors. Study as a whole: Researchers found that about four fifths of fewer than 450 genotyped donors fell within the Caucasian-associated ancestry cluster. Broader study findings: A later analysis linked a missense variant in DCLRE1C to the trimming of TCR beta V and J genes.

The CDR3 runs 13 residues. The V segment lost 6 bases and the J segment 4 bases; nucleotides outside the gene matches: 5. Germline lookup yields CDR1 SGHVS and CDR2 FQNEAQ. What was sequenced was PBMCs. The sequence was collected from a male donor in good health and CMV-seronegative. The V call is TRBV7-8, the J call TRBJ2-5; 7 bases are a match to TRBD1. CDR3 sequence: CASSRRQGETQYF. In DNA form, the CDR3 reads TGTGCCAGCAGTCGAAGACAGGGAGAGACCCAGTACTTC.